This T cell receptor (beta chain) is from a study of T cells in Graves' hyperthyroidism and ophthalmopathy. Findings of the study overall: A median roughly 6.6 months before onset, the model predicted ophthalmopathy.

In regard to this clonotype: The target antigen is unknown. This may stem from a read error, because a much larger clone lies one nucleotide away.

RNA transcripts were the template for amplifying TCR beta CDR3 regions. In the first-round RT-PCR of the TCR CDR3, the HTBI primer set was used. TCRdb independently ran MiXCR on the multiplex PCR reads; one entry per CDR3 protein. The table shows hundreds of thousands of distinct CDR3 sequences, with about 15% occurring only once. Germline V gene data show CDR1 as SGHDT and CDR2 as YYEEEE. The V segment lost 1 base and the J segment 4 bases; nucleotides outside the gene matches: 1. The CDR3 has 14 residues. Subjects with ophthalmopathy showed a Clinical Activity Score no lower than 3, a NOSPECS grade no lower than 4, and a duration shorter than 3 months. Thyroid ultrasound and orbital computed tomography, with clinical symptoms and serum thyroxine and TRAb, informed diagnoses. Around 9.9 ml of fresh peripheral blood supplied the PBMCs.

The chain couples TRBV5-6 to TRBJ1-4; 7 nucleotides align to TRBD1. The sequence was obtained from a man younger than 35 with Graves' ophthalmopathy. Input material: blood. Written as DNA, the CDR3 is TGTGCCAGCAGCTTGACAGGGGTTAATGAAAAACTGTTTTTT. This encodes CASSLTGVNEKLFF.